This T cell receptor beta chain was identified during a study of Ad26.COV2.S vaccination and SARS-CoV-2 variants. The overall study: Recipients of Ad26.COV2.S got it intramuscularly, once or twice 56 days apart. Overall study results and limits: Vaccine and placebo recipients had comparable breadth of non-spike TCRs.

Sample treatment: roughly 19 received Ad26.COV2.S at low or high dose, single or two shots; 5 received placebo; per-sample allocation not given. Sampling happened 63 days after the first vaccine or placebo injection. Expression of Wuhan-strain SARS-CoV-2 spike came from the Ad26 vector that formed the vaccine. V was cut by 6 bases and J by 6 bases, with 26 bases left in between. From germline, CDR1 is SGHTA and CDR2 FQGNSA. This CDR3 is built from 17 residues. The method was immunoSEQ multiplex PCR; TCRdb's version includes in-frame clones alone and lacks a portion of them. The sample lists around 380,000 clones, around nine tenths occurring once. As concerns this clone: Its matching antigen is unknown.

This chain links TRBV7-2 with TRBJ1-1; no clear D. The receptor comes from a person aged 18-65 years who received the Ad26.COV2.S COVID-19 vaccine or a placebo. The sequencing used peripheral blood, collected in a trial of Ad26.COV2.S vaccine versus placebo. CDR3 nucleotides: TGTGCCAGCAGGTCCCAACCCCGAGTGCTCGGGAAGGCTGAAGCTTTCTTT. Encoded protein: CASRSQPRVLGKAEAFF.